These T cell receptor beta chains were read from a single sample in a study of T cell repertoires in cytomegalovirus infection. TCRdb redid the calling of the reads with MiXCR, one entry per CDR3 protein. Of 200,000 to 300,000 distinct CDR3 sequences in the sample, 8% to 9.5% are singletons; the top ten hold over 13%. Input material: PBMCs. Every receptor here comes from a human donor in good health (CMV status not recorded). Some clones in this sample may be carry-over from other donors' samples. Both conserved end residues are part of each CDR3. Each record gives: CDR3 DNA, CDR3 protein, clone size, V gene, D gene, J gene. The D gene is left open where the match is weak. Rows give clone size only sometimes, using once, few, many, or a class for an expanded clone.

DNA: TGCAGTGCTAGAGATGCGGGGGGACAGAAAGAGACCCAGTACTTC
CDR3: CSARDAGGQKETQYF
size: few
V: TRBV20-1
D: .
J: TRBJ2-5

DNA: TGTGCCAGCAGGACTAGCGGGGTAGGCTCCTACAATGAGCAGTTCTTC
CDR3: CASRTSGVGSYNEQFF
size: many
V: TRBV2
D: TRBD2
J: TRBJ2-1

DNA: TGTGCCAGCAGCTTGCTTCCCAGGGATGTTGGGAATGAGCAGTTCTTC
CDR3: CASSLLPRDVGNEQFF
size: many
V: TRBV7-2
D: .
J: TRBJ2-1

DNA: TGTGCCAGCACCAGACCCGGGGGCTACGAGCAGTACTTC
CDR3: CASTRPGGYEQYF
size: .
V: TRBV7-9
D: .
J: TRBJ2-7

DNA: TGTGCCAGCAGTTCTGACGGACCCAGGACTAGCCTCAACGAGCAGTACTTC
CDR3: CASSSDGPRTSLNEQYF
size: many
V: TRBV28
D: TRBD2
J: TRBJ2-7

DNA: TGTGCCAGCAGCGTCTCCGGGACGAACAATGAGCAGTTCTTC
CDR3: CASSVSGTNNEQFF
size: many
V: TRBV7-2
D: .
J: TRBJ2-1

DNA: TGTGCCAGCAGCTTAAATTCTGGGAGGGGGGGCTATACTGAAGCTTTCTTT
CDR3: CASSLNSGRGGYTEAFF
size: many
V: TRBV7-3
D: .
J: TRBJ1-1

DNA: TGTGCCAGCAGCTTCTGGGGAGGTTTGGTCACAGATACGCAGTATTTT
CDR3: CASSFWGGLVTDTQYF
size: many
V: TRBV7-2
D: .
J: TRBJ2-3

DNA: TGTGCCAGCAGCTCGGGGACTAGCGGGACGGCAGATACGCAGTATTTT
CDR3: CASSSGTSGTADTQYF
size: few
V: TRBV5-4
D: TRBD2
J: TRBJ2-3

DNA: TGTGCCAGCAGCCCTCGGGACAGGGATATCGAGCAGTACTTC
CDR3: CASSPRDRDIEQYF
size: many
V: TRBV7-2
D: TRBD1
J: TRBJ2-7

DNA: TGTGCCAGCAGCTTAACCGACAAACGACAGGGAGAACCTCAGCCCCAGCATTTT
CDR3: CASSLTDKRQGEPQPQHF
size: many
V: TRBV7-3
D: TRBD1
J: TRBJ1-5

DNA: TGTGCCAGCAGTGCCACCGGGACAGGGAACGAAAAACTGTTTTTT
CDR3: CASSATGTGNEKLFF
size: .
V: TRBV28
D: TRBD1
J: TRBJ1-4

DNA: TGTGCCAGCAGCAACTTTAAGGGAGCCGGGGAGCTGTTTTTT
CDR3: CASSNFKGAGELFF
size: many
V: TRBV7-8
D: .
J: TRBJ2-2

DNA: TGTGCCAGCAGCTTAGCGCGCGGGGGGGCCTTTGGTGAGCAGTTCTTC
CDR3: CASSLARGGAFGEQFF
size: many
V: TRBV7-2
D: TRBD2
J: TRBJ2-1

DNA: TGTGCCAGCAGCTCCCGAAGGACGGATGGCTACACCTTC
CDR3: CASSSRRTDGYTF
size: many
V: TRBV7-2
D: .
J: TRBJ1-2

DNA: TGTGCCAGCAGCCAGAACAGGGGGCTCGAGCAGTACTTC
CDR3: CASSQNRGLEQYF
size: many
V: TRBV7-9
D: TRBD1
J: TRBJ2-7

DNA: TGTGCCAGCAGTCCAACAAGGCCCACTGGAAACACCATATATTTT
CDR3: CASSPTRPTGNTIYF
size: many
V: TRBV28
D: .
J: TRBJ1-3

DNA: TGTGCCAGCAGCTTAGAAAGCTCCTACAATGAGCAGTTCTTC
CDR3: CASSLESSYNEQFF
size: many
V: TRBV7-2
D: .
J: TRBJ2-1

DNA: TGTGCCAGCAGCTTAAGGACAGTGGATGGCTACACCTTC
CDR3: CASSLRTVDGYTF
size: .
V: TRBV7-8
D: .
J: TRBJ1-2

DNA: TGTGCCAGCAGCTTAGATGGGATTAACTATGGCTACACCTTC
CDR3: CASSLDGINYGYTF
size: many
V: TRBV7-9
D: .
J: TRBJ1-2

DNA: TGTGCCAGCAGCCTAAAGGGAGGACAGACCTATGGCTACACCTTC
CDR3: CASSLKGGQTYGYTF
size: many
V: TRBV4-2
D: .
J: TRBJ1-2

DNA: TGTGCCAGCAGCTCTTCCCTTTATCAGCCCCAGCATTTT
CDR3: CASSSSLYQPQHF
size: many
V: TRBV7-2
D: .
J: TRBJ1-5

DNA: TGCAGCGCAGTACTAACCATGGCTAGCGGGAGGCCCACTCCCTCCTACGAGCAGTACTTC
CDR3: CSAVLTMASGRPTPSYEQYF
size: .
V: TRBV29-1
D: TRBD2
J: TRBJ2-7

DNA: TGTGCCTGGAGCGGGGGACAGCTATACACCTTC
CDR3: CAWSGGQLYTF
size: .
V: TRBV30
D: TRBD1
J: TRBJ1-2

DNA: TGTGCCAGCAGCCCTTTACAGGGTAGCAATCAGCCCCAGCATTTT
CDR3: CASSPLQGSNQPQHF
size: large
V: TRBV28
D: .
J: TRBJ1-5

DNA: TGTGCCAGTAGTTTGACTAGCGGGACTACGAACACCGGGGAGCTGTTTTTT
CDR3: CASSLTSGTTNTGELFF
size: many
V: TRBV19
D: TRBD2
J: TRBJ2-2

DNA: TGTGCCAGCAGCAGAGGGACTAGCGGCACCTCTAGCACAGATACGCAGTATTTT
CDR3: CASSRGTSGTSSTDTQYF
size: many
V: TRBV12-3/TRBV12-4
D: TRBD2
J: TRBJ2-3

DNA: TGTGCCAGCAGCGGCAGCGGGGGGGTCCAAGAGACCCAGTACTTC
CDR3: CASSGSGGVQETQYF
size: few
V: TRBV7-8
D: TRBD2
J: TRBJ2-5

DNA: TGTGCCAGCAGCTTACGGGCAATGGACCAGCCCCAGCATTTT
CDR3: CASSLRAMDQPQHF
size: many
V: TRBV7-2
D: .
J: TRBJ1-5

DNA: TGTGCCAGCAGTTCAGGGTCTGCACCCCTCCACTTT
CDR3: CASSSGSAPLHF
size: .
V: TRBV28
D: .
J: TRBJ1-6

DNA: TGTGCCAGTAGTCTGGACTACTACAATGAGCAGTTCTTC
CDR3: CASSLDYYNEQFF
size: few
V: TRBV19
D: .
J: TRBJ2-1

DNA: TGTGCCAGCAGTTACTCGAATCCGGTGAGTCAGCCCCAGCATTTT
CDR3: CASSYSNPVSQPQHF
size: many
V: TRBV6-2/TRBV6-3
D: .
J: TRBJ1-5

DNA: TGTGCCAGCAGCTTAGGACCGACGAGCCAAGAGACCCAGTACTTC
CDR3: CASSLGPTSQETQYF
size: many
V: TRBV7-2
D: .
J: TRBJ2-5

DNA: TGTGCCAGCTCACCGACGGGACAGGGTCTTGAGCAGTTCTTC
CDR3: CASSPTGQGLEQFF
size: many
V: TRBV18
D: TRBD1
J: TRBJ2-1

DNA: TGTGCCAGCACCGAGACAGGGACCAAAAACATTCAGTACTTC
CDR3: CASTETGTKNIQYF
size: many
V: TRBV28
D: TRBD1
J: TRBJ2-4

DNA: TGTGCCTGGACCCCGGTACCGAACACCGGGGAGCTGTTTTTT
CDR3: CAWTPVPNTGELFF
size: few
V: TRBV30
D: .
J: TRBJ2-2

DNA: TGCAGTGCTAGAGCCCGACAGGGGCCTAATTCACCCCTCCACTTT
CDR3: CSARARQGPNSPLHF
size: .
V: TRBV20-1
D: TRBD1
J: TRBJ1-6

DNA: TGTGCCACCAGCAGAACGGTCCCTAGCTCCTACGAGCAGTACTTC
CDR3: CATSRTVPSSYEQYF
size: .
V: TRBV15
D: .
J: TRBJ2-7

DNA: TGTGCTAGTGGTTTGGTACGCCCGACAGGGATCGATCAGCCCCAGCATTTT
CDR3: CASGLVRPTGIDQPQHF
size: many
V: TRBV12-5
D: TRBD1
J: TRBJ1-5

DNA: TGCGCCAGCACCTTTACCGGCGGGAGGGCGGAGACCCAGTACTTC
CDR3: CASTFTGGRAETQYF
size: .
V: TRBV5-1
D: TRBD2
J: TRBJ2-5

DNA: TGTGCCAGCAGCCCTTTTCCGGGACGCAGGACCTACGAGCAGTACTTC
CDR3: CASSPFPGRRTYEQYF
size: many
V: TRBV6-2/TRBV6-3
D: .
J: TRBJ2-7

DNA: TGTGCCAGCAGCTCCCGTCGGGACAACCCCTACGAGCAGTACTTC
CDR3: CASSSRRDNPYEQYF
size: many
V: TRBV7-8
D: .
J: TRBJ2-7

DNA: TGTGCCAGTAGTATGACGTGGTCTTCGTACAATGAGCAGTTCTTC
CDR3: CASSMTWSSYNEQFF
size: few
V: TRBV19
D: .
J: TRBJ2-1

DNA: TGTGCCAGCAGTTTACTTCAGGGAACGACTGGAGGCTCACCCCTCCACTTT
CDR3: CASSLLQGTTGGSPLHF
size: many
V: TRBV28
D: .
J: TRBJ1-6

DNA: TGCGCCAGCAGCCAAGAAAGCGGGGGAGGCTCCTACGAGCAGTACTTC
CDR3: CASSQESGGGSYEQYF
size: few
V: TRBV4-1
D: TRBD2
J: TRBJ2-7

DNA: TGTGCCAGCAGCCAAGATATGGGGGAGGGCTCCTACGAGCAGTACTTC
CDR3: CASSQDMGEGSYEQYF
size: many
V: TRBV14
D: TRBD2
J: TRBJ2-7

DNA: TGTGCCAGCAGTTACGAGGTAGCGGGGGTCATGGATACGCAGTATTTT
CDR3: CASSYEVAGVMDTQYF
size: .
V: TRBV6-6
D: TRBD2
J: TRBJ2-3

DNA: TGTGCCAGCAGCCCCCTCCCGGGACTAGGTATTGATGAGCAGTTCTTC
CDR3: CASSPLPGLGIDEQFF
size: few
V: TRBV5-5
D: TRBD2
J: TRBJ2-1

DNA: TGTGCCAGCAGCTTAGGTCAAGTTAGTTCCCGGGAAAAACTGTTTTTT
CDR3: CASSLGQVSSREKLFF
size: many
V: TRBV7-2
D: .
J: TRBJ1-4

DNA: TGCAGTGCCAAGGGACTAGCGGCAAACATTCAGTACTTC
CDR3: CSAKGLAANIQYF
size: .
V: TRBV20-1
D: TRBD2
J: TRBJ2-4

DNA: TGTGCCAGCAGTTGGGTTGGCACAGATACGCAGTATTTT
CDR3: CASSWVGTDTQYF
size: many
V: TRBV12-3/TRBV12-4
D: .
J: TRBJ2-3

DNA: TGTGCCAGCAGCCCGGGAGGAAGCTCTGGGGCCAACGTCCTGACTTTC
CDR3: CASSPGGSSGANVLTF
size: .
V: TRBV7-9
D: TRBD2
J: TRBJ2-6

DNA: TGTGCCAGCAGCTTAACCAAAGCCTACGAGCAGTACTTC
CDR3: CASSLTKAYEQYF
size: many
V: TRBV7-2
D: .
J: TRBJ2-7

DNA: TGTGCCAGCAGTTTAACTCAGGGTGGTGCTTTCTTT
CDR3: CASSLTQGGAFF
size: many
V: TRBV7-8
D: .
J: TRBJ1-1

DNA: TGTGCCAGCAGCTTAGCGGGGTCGACACTTTTAGGCTACACCTTC
CDR3: CASSLAGSTLLGYTF
size: few
V: TRBV7-8
D: .
J: TRBJ1-2

DNA: TGTGCCAGCAGCGCTGACAGGAATCAGCCCCAGCATTTT
CDR3: CASSADRNQPQHF
size: many
V: TRBV7-2
D: .
J: TRBJ1-5

DNA: TGTGCCAGCCGTCGAGCGGAGAGCACTGAAGCTTTCTTT
CDR3: CASRRAESTEAFF
size: many
V: TRBV25-1
D: .
J: TRBJ1-1

DNA: TGTGCACAGGCTCGTGCGCAGGGAAACACCATATATTTT
CDR3: CAQARAQGNTIYF
size: few
V: TRBV7-9
D: .
J: TRBJ1-3

DNA: TGTGCCAGCAGGACAGGGACGCCTGGCTACACCTTC
CDR3: CASRTGTPGYTF
size: many
V: TRBV28
D: TRBD1
J: TRBJ1-2

DNA: TGTGCCAGCAGCTTTGACCCCCTTGGGTTCTACGAGCAGTACTTC
CDR3: CASSFDPLGFYEQYF
size: many
V: TRBV7-2
D: .
J: TRBJ2-7